This T cell receptor beta chain was captured by sequencing in a study of cytomegalovirus exposure and HLA in healthy donors. CDR1 LGHNA and CDR2 YSLEER come from the germline V gene. The CDR3 runs 15 residues. Trimming removed 4 bases from V and 3 bases from J, with 16 bases in between. Primers for the PCR totalled 60 Vbeta and 13 Jbeta. The assay was immunoSEQ multiplex PCR, and TCRdb's table has in-frame clones only and misses some. The table records fewer than 90,000 clones, approximately 75% of them present only once. The clonotype comes from a human donor in good health. What was sequenced was PBMCs. The chain carries TRBV4-3 and TRBJ2-7; TRBD1 is a possible D gene (7 bases). The CDR3 protein is CASSLAQGGYYEQYF. The CDR3, as DNA: TGCGCCAGCAGCCTGGCCCAGGGGGGATACTACGAGCAGTACTTC.